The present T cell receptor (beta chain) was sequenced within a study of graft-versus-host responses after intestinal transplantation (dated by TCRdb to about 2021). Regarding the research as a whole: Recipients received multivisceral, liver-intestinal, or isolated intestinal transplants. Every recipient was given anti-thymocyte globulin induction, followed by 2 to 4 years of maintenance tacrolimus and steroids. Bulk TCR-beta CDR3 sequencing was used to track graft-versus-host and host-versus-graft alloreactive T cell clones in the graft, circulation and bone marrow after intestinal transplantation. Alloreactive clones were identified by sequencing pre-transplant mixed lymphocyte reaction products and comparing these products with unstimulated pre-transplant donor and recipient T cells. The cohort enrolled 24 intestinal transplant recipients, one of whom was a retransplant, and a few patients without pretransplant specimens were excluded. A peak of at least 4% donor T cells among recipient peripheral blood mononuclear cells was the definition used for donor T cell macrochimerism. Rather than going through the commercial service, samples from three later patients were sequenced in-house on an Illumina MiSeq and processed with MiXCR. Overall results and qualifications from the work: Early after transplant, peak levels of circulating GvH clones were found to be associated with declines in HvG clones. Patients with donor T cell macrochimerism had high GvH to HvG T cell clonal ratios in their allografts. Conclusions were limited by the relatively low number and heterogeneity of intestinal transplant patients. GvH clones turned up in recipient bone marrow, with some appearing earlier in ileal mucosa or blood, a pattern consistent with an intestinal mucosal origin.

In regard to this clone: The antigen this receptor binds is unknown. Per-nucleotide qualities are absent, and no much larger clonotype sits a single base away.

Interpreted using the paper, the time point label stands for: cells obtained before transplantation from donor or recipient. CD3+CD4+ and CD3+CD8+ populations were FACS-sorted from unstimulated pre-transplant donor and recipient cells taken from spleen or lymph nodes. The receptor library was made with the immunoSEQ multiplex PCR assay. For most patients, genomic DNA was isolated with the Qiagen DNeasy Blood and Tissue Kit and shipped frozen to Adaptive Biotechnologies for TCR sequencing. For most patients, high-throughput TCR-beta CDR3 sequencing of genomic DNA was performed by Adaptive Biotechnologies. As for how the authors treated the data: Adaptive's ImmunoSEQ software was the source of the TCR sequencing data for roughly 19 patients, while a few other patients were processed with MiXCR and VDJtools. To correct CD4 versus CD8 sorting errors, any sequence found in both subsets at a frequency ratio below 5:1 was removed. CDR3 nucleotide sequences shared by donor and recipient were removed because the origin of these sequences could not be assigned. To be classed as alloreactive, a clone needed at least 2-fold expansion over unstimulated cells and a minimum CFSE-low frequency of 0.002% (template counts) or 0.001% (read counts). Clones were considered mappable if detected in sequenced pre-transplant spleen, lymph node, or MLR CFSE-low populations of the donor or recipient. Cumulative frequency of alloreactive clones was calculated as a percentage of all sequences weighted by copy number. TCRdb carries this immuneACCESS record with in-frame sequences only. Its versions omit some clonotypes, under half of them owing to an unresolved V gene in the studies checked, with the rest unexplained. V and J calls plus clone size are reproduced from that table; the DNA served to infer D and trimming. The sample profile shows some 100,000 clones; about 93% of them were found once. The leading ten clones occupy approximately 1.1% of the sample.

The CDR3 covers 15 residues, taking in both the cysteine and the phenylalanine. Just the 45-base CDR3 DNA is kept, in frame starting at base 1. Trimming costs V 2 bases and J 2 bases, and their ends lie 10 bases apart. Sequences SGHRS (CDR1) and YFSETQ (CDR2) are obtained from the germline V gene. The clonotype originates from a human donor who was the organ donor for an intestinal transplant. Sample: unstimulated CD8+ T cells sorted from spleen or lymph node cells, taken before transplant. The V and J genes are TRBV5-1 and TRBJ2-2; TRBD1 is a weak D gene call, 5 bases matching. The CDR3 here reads CASSFAGPNTGELFF. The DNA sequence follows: TGCGCCAGCAGCTTCGCAGGGCCAAACACCGGGGAGCTGTTTTTT.